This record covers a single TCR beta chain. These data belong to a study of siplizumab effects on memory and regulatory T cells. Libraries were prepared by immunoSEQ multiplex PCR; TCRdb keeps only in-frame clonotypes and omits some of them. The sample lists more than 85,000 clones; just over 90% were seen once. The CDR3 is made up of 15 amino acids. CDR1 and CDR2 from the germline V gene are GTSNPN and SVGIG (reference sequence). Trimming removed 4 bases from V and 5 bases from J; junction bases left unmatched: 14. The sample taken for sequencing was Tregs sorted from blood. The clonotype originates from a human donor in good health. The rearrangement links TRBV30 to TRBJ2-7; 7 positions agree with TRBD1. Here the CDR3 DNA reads TGTGCCTGGAATTTCCAACAGGGGAAATGGGACGAGCAGTACTTC. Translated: CAWNFQQGKWDEQYF.